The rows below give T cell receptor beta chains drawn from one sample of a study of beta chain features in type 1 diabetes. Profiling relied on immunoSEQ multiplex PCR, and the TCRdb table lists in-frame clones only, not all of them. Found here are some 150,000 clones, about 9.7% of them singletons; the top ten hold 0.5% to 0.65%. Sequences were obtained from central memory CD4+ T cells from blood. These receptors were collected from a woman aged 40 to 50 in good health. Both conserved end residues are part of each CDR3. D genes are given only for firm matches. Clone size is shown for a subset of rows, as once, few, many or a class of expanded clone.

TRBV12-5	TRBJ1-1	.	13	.	TGTGCTAGTGGCCCCCGTCCGGGACAAGAAGCTTTCTTT	CASGPRPGQEAFF
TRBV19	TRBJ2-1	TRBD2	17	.	TGTGCCAGTAGTAGACTAGCGGGGGGAGGGCAATACAATGAGCAGTTCTTC	CASSRLAGGGQYNEQFF
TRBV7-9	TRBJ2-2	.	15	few	TGTGCCAGCAGCTTAGCGGGGCCGGACACCGGGGAGCTGTTTTTT	CASSLAGPDTGELFF
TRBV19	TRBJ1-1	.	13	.	TGTGCCAGTATGGGCAGGGCCCAACCTGAAGCTTTCTTT	CASMGRAQPEAFF
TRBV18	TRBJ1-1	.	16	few	TGTGCCAGCTCACCGAGCCCAATCACAGGGTACACTGAAGCTTTCTTT	CASSPSPITGYTEAFF
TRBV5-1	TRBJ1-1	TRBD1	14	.	TGCGCCAGCACCCAAATGACAGGGGACACTGAAGCTTTCTTT	CASTQMTGDTEAFF
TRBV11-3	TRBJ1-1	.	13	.	TGTGCCAGCAGCCTCGGGGGGAACACTGAAGCTTTCTTT	CASSLGGNTEAFF
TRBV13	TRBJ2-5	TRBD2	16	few	TGTGCCAGCAGCTTTCGAGCGGGGGGGACTCAAGAGACCCAGTACTTC	CASSFRAGGTQETQYF
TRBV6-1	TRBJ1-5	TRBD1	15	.	TGTGCCAGCAGAGCCGGACAGGAATGGCATCAGCCCCAGCATTTT	CASRAGQEWHQPQHF
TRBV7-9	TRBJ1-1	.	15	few	TGTGCCAGCAGCTTCGAGGGGGGGGCGGACACTGAAGCTTTCTTT	CASSFEGGADTEAFF
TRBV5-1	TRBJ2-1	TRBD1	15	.	TGCGCCAGCGGGGTACAGGGGACCTCTTTCAATGAGCAGTTCTTC	CASGVQGTSFNEQFF
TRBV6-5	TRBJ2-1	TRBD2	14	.	TGTGCCAGCAGTCCCCCAGCGGGGGGGCGCGGGCAGTTCTTC	CASSPPAGGRGQFF
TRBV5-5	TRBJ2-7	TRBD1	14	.	TGTGCCAGCGCCGGACAGGGAATACTCTCCGAGCAGTACTTC	CASAGQGILSEQYF
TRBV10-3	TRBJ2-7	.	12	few	TGTGCCATTCGGGACACCTCCTACGAGCAGTACTTC	CAIRDTSYEQYF
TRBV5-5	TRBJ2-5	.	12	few	TGTGCCAGCAGCCCGAGGGGGGAGACCCAGTACTTC	CASSPRGETQYF
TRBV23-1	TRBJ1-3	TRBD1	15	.	TGCGCCAGCAGTCCGCCTGACAGGGCTGGAAACACCATATATTTT	CASSPPDRAGNTIYF
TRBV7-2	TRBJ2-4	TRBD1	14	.	TGTGCCAGCAGCTTAGTCAGGGGGCGGAACATTCAGTACTTC	CASSLVRGRNIQYF
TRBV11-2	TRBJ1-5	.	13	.	TGTGCCAGCAGCTTAGATCGGAATCAGCCCCAGCATTTT	CASSLDRNQPQHF
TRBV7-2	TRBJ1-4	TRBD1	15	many	TGTGCCAGCAGCTCCCGGACAGGGATTCGTGAAAAACTGTTTTTT	CASSSRTGIREKLFF
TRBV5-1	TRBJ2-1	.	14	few	TGCGCCAGCAGCTCAGGAACCCGGGACTCCGAGCAGTTCTTC	CASSSGTRDSEQFF
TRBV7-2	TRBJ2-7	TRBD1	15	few	TGTGCCAGCAGCTTATCTGGGACAGGGGGCTACGAGCAGTACTTC	CASSLSGTGGYEQYF
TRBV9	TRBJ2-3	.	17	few	TGTGCCAGCAGCCCCGGGGCCGTACAGGGAGGGGGAGATACGCAGTATTTT	CASSPGAVQGGGDTQYF
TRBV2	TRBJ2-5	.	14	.	TGTGCCAGCATTATTAAGCGGGGAGGGGGGACCCAGTACTTC	CASIIKRGGGTQYF
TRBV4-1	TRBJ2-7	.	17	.	TGCGCCAGCAGCCAACCAAGACTTGCCCGCTCATCCTACGAGCAGTACTTC	CASSQPRLARSSYEQYF
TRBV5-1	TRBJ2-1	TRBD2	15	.	TGCGCCAGCAGCTCCCAGCTAGCGGGGGGGCGGGAGCAGTTCTTC	CASSSQLAGGREQFF
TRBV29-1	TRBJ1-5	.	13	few	TGCAGCGTTGAGGCAGGTATGGATCAGCCCCAGCATTTT	CSVEAGMDQPQHF
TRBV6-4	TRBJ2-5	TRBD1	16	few	TGTGCCAGCAGACGTGCTCGGGACAGACTCCAAGAGACCCAGTACTTC	CASRRARDRLQETQYF
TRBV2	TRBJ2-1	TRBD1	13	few	TGTGCCAGCAGTTGGGACAGGGAAGGCGAGCAGTTCTTC	CASSWDREGEQFF
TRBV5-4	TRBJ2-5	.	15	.	TGTGCCAGCAGCTCCTGGCCGGGAGACGGGGAGACCCAGTACTTC	CASSSWPGDGETQYF
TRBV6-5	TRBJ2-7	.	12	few	TGTGCCAGCAGTTACGTGGGAGGCGAGCAGTACTTC	CASSYVGGEQYF
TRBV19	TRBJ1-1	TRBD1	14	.	TGTGCCAGTAGGGGACAGGGAGTGGGCACTGAAGCTTTCTTT	CASRGQGVGTEAFF
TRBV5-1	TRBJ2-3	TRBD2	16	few	TGCGCCAGCAGCGACCCTAGCGGGGGGCGCACAGATACGCAGTATTTT	CASSDPSGGRTDTQYF
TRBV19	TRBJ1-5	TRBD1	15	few	TGTGCCAGTAGTATAGTCAGGGGGAGCAATCAGCCCCAGCATTTT	CASSIVRGSNQPQHF
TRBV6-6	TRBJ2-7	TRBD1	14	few	TGTGCCAGCACGGGACAGCGAAGCTCCTACGAGCAGTACTTC	CASTGQRSSYEQYF
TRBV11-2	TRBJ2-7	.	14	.	TGTGCCAGCAGCTTGACTACGGGGAGACTCGAGCAGTACTTC	CASSLTTGRLEQYF
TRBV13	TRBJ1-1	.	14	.	TGTGCCAGCAGCTTAGGCCGGGGGGACACTGAAGCTTTCTTT	CASSLGRGDTEAFF
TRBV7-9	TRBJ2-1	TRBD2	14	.	TGTGCCAGCAGCCCGTCGGGGGGTTCTGGTGAGCAGTTCTTC	CASSPSGGSGEQFF
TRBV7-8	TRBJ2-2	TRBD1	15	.	TGTGCCAGCAGCTTAGGACAGGGGGCGGGCGGGGAGCTGTTTTTT	CASSLGQGAGGELFF
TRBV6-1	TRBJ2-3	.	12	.	TGTGCCAGCAGCCCTCAGGAAGATACGCAGTATTTT	CASSPQEDTQYF
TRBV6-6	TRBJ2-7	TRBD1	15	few	TGTGCCAGCAGTTACGGGGTCGGGACAGGGTACGAGCAGTACTTC	CASSYGVGTGYEQYF
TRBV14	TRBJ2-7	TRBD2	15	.	TGTGCCAGCAGCCAAGTTAACGGGGGGGCCTTCGAGCAGTACTTC	CASSQVNGGAFEQYF
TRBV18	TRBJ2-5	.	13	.	TGTGCCAGCTCACTTAGGGGAGGCGAGACCCAGTACTTC	CASSLRGGETQYF
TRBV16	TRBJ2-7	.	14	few	TGTGCCAGCAGCCAAGCCCTCGAGGCATTCGAGCAGTACTTC	CASSQALEAFEQYF
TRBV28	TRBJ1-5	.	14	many	TGTGCCAGCAGTCAGGGTTCGGGCAATCAGCCCCAGCATTTT	CASSQGSGNQPQHF
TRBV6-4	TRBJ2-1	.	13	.	TGTGCCAGCAGTGAAGGTAGCACGACTGAGCAGTTCTTC	CASSEGSTTEQFF
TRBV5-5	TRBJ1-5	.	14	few	TGTGCCAGCAGCTTGGCTCCAGGGCAGCAGCCCCAGCATTTT	CASSLAPGQQPQHF
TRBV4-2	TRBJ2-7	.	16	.	TGTGCCAGCAGCCAAGAATCTGGTAGCAGGGTCGGCGAGCAGTACTTC	CASSQESGSRVGEQYF
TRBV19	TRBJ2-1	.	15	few	TGTGCCAGTAGCCGTCGAGGGGGGGCCTACAATGAGCAGTTCTTC	CASSRRGGAYNEQFF
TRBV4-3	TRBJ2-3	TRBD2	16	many	TGCGCCAGCAGCCAAGTGGCGGGGGGGCCGACAGATACGCAGTATTTT	CASSQVAGGPTDTQYF
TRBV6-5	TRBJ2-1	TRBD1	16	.	TGTGCCAGCAGTTACAAGGCCAGGGGGTCTTCCAATGAGCAGTTCTTC	CASSYKARGSSNEQFF
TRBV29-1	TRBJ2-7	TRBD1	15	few	TGCAGCGTAAGCTCCGGGACAGGGGGCTTATACGAGCAGTACTTC	CSVSSGTGGLYEQYF
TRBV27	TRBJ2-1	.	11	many	TGTGCCAGCAGCCGGCGGGATGAGCAGTTCTTC	CASSRRDEQFF
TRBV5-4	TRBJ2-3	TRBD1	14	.	TGTGCCACTAAGGACAGGGACGGCACAGATACGCAGTATTTT	CATKDRDGTDTQYF
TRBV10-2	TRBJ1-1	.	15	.	TGCGCCAGCAGATTGTCGACAGGAAGGGCCACTGAAGCTTTCTTT	CASRLSTGRATEAFF
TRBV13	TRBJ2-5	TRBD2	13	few	TGTGCCAGCAGCCTCGGGGGGGCTGAGACCCAGTACTTC	CASSLGGAETQYF